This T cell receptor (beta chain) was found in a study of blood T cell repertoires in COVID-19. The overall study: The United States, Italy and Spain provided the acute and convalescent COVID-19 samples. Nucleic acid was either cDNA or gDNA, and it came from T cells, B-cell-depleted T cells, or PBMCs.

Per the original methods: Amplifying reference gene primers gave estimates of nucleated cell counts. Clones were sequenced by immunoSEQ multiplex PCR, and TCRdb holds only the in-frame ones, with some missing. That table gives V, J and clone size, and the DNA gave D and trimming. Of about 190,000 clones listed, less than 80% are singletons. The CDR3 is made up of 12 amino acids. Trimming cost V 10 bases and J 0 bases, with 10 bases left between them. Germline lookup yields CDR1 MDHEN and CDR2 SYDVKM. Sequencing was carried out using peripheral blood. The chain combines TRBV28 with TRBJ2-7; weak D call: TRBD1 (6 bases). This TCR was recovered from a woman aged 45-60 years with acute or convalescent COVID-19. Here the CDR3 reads CAIQGSSYEQYF. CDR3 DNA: TGTGCCATTCAGGGGAGCTCCTACGAGCAGTACTTC.